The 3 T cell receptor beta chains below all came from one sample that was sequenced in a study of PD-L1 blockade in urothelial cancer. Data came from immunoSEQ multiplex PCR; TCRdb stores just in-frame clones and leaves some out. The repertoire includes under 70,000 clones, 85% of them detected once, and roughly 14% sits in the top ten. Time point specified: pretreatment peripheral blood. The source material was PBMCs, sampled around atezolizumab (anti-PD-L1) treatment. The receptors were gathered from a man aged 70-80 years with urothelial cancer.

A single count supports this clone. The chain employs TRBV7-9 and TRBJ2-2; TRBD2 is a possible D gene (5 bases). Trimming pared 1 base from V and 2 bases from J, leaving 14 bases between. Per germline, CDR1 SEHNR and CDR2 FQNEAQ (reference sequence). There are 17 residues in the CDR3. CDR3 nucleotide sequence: TGTGCCAGCAGCTTAGGAGTGGGAGAGTTTAACACCGGGGAGCTGTTTTTT. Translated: CASSLGVGEFNTGELFF.

CDR3 region: CASSMGQGFQPQHF. The DNA for the CDR3 is TGTGCCAGTAGTATGGGACAGGGATTTCAGCCCCAGCATTTT. This rearrangement joins TRBV19 to TRBJ1-5, with 9 positions matching TRBD1. V lost 3 bases, J lost 6 bases, and 3 bases stayed unmatched. The germline gives CDR1 LNHDA, CDR2 SQIVND (reference sequence). The CDR3 sequence is 14 residues long.

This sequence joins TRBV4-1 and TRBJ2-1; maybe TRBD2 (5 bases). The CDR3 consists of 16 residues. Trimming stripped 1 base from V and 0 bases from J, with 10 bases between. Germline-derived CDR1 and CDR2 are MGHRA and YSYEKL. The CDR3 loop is CASSQGTASSYNEQFF. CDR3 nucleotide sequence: TGCGCCAGCAGCCAAGGGACTGCTAGCTCCTACAATGAGCAGTTCTTC.